The T cell receptor (beta chain) under discussion was sequenced for a study of T cell changes during pregnancy in multiple sclerosis. The data were produced by immunoSEQ multiplex PCR, yet TCRdb's version contains in-frame clones alone and is incomplete. The table has about 110,000 clones, about 90% seen once; the top ten hold around 1.5%. This CDR3 has 14 residues. Germline CDR1 SQVTM, CDR2 ANQGSEA. V gave up 3 bases and J gave up 0 bases, with 11 bases separating them. This chain links TRBV29-1 with TRBJ1-1, with a tentative D call TRBD1 (5 bases). The sequence came from a female donor with multiple sclerosis, enrolled in a pregnancy study. The sample was peripheral blood, taken after pregnancy. CDR3 DNA: TGCAGCGTTGATATGGGGGGGATGAACACTGAAGCTTTCTTT. Protein: CSVDMGGMNTEAFF.